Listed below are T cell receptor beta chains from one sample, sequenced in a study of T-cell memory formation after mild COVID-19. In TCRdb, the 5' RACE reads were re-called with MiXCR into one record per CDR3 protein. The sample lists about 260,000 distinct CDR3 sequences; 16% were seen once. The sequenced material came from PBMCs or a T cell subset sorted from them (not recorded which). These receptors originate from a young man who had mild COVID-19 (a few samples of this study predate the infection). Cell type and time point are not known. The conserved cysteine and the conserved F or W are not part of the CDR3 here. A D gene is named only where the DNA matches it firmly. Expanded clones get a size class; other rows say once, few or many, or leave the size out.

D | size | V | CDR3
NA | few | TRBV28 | ASTLQGTTEAF
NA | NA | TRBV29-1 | SVGSGAPDYGYT
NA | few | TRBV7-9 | ASRDFWRLDSNQPQH
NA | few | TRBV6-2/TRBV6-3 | ASRDGADPYEQY
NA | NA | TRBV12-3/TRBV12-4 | ASSLQVPYEKLF
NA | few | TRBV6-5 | ASSQGPNSSPLH
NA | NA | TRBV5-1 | ASSLGGRSAQY
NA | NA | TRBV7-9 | ASSLARGDQPQH
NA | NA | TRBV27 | ASSLSGVAGETQY
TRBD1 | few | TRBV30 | AWSVGGGTGTQY
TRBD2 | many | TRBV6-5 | ASSYFSGVGTDTQY
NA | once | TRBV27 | ASRARRGGSFGETQY
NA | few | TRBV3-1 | ASSQGTGTPTDTQY
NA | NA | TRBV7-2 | ASSGRDRRNEQY
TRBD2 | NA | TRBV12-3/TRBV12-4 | ASTSRTSGWGDTQY
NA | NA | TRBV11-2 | ASSLELGRDYGYT
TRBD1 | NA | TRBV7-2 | ASSQDRVRSPLH
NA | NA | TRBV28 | ASKVRNTEAF
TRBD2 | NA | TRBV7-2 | ASSLAWRGKQETQY
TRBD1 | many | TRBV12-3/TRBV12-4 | ASSQDRGYGYT
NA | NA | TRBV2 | AIWTAKPMNTEAF
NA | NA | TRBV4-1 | ASSHTRDIEETQY
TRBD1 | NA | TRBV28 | ASRSRQGSAF
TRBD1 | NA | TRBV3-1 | ASSLQRQGDPA
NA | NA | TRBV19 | ASSFGTGTLAYEQY
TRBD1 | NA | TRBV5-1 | ASSTLPGGITEAF
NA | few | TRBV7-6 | ASSSAGAGSYNEQF